These 7 T cell receptor beta chains came from one sample sequenced in a study of tumor-infiltrating lymphocytes in localized non-small cell lung cancer. This table comes from immunoSEQ multiplex PCR, and its TCRdb copy is limited to in-frame clones, with some not included. The sample yields fewer than 20,000 clones, approximately 80% seen once. The sequenced sample consisted of lung tumor tissue. These TCRs come from a human donor with non-small cell lung cancer.

V and J are TRBV11-1 and TRBJ2-1; 11 bases align to TRBD2. The CDR3 loop spans 15 amino acids. Germline CDR1 SGHAT, CDR2 FQDESV (reference sequence). V was pared by 5 bases and J by 5 bases, with 5 bases of the junction left unmatched. The DNA for the CDR3 is TGTGCCAGCAGCCGTAGCGGGAGGGTCGACAATGAGCAGTTCTTC. Translation: CASSRSGRVDNEQFF.

This sequence joins TRBV19 and TRBJ1-5; 7 bases line up with TRBD1. Germline assignment: CDR1 LNHDA and CDR2 SQIVND (reference sequence). The CDR3 length is 11 residues. The ends lost 10 bases at V and 9 bases at J; junction bases unmatched: 6. The CDR3 reads CATTGVGPQHF. As DNA, the CDR3 is TGTGCCACCACAGGGGTTGGGCCCCAGCATTTT.

A few counts support this clone. This chain links TRBV9 with TRBJ2-7, with D hard to call. The CDR3 is 13 residues long. The V and J ends lost 3 bases and 4 bases respectively, with 11 bases between them. CDR1 and CDR2 from the germline V gene are SGDLS and YYNGEE. The CDR3 region has the DNA TGTGCCAGCAGCGCGAACCCTCTTTACGAGCAGTACTTC. This codes for CASSANPLYEQYF.

This chain joins TRBV19 and TRBJ2-3; TRBD1 or TRBD2 may be the D gene (5 bases each). This CDR3 has 17 residues. Germline-derived CDR1 and CDR2 are LNHDA and SQIVND (reference sequence). V lost 3 bases and J 0 bases, leaving 16 bases between the germline ends. The CDR3 DNA is TGTGCCAGTAGTATTTACTGGGACGGGTTTAGCACAGATACGCAGTATTTT. This gives the protein CASSIYWDGFSTDTQYF.

V and J are TRBV18 and TRBJ1-1; D is perhaps TRBD1 (5 bases). V was pared by 3 bases and J by 5 bases, with 13 bases between. Germline CDR1 is KGHSH and CDR2 is LQKENI. This CDR3 is 14 amino acids long. The CDR3 region is CASSPGGGRTEAFF. The CDR3 DNA reads as TGTGCCAGCTCACCGGGGGGAGGAAGAACTGAAGCTTTCTTT.

The rearrangement links TRBV30 to TRBJ2-5; the D gene could be TRBD1 or TRBD2 (5 bases each). Trimming took 2 bases from V and 5 from J, leaving 9 bases between them. The CDR3 spans 12 residues. CDR1 GTSNPN and CDR2 SVGIG come from the germline V gene (reference sequence). CDR3 bases: TGTGCCTGGAGTCCTCGGGGCGAGACCCAGTACTTC. It translates to CAWSPRGETQYF.

Only one count was recorded for this clone. The V gene is TRBV6-5, the J gene TRBJ2-7, with D possibly being TRBD2 (5 bases). With 6 bases removed from V and 13 bases from J, the gap between germline ends came to 22 bases. The CDR3 consists of 13 residues. Germline V gives CDR1 MNHEY, CDR2 SVGAGI. CDR3 sequence (DNA): TGTGCCAGCAGCCCCGGAGGCGGTGTGACTCGCTACTTC. Its protein is CASSPGGGVTRYF.